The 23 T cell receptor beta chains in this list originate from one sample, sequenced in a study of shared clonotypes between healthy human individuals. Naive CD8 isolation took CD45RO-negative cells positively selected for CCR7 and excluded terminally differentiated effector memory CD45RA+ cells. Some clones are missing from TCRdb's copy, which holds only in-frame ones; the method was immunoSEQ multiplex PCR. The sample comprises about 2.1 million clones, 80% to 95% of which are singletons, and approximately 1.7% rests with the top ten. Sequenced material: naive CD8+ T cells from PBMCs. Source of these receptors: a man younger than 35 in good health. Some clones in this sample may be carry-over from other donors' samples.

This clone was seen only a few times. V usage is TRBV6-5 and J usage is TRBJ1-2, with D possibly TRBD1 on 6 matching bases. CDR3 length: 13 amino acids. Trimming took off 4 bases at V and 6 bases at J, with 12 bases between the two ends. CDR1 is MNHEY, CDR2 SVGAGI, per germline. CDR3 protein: CASSFGGRDGYTF. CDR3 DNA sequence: TGTGCCAGCAGTTTTGGGGGGCGTGATGGCTACACCTTC.

The CDR3 nucleotides are TGTGCCAGCAGTTCCGCAGTAGATAGCAATCAGCCCCAGCATTTT. Translating gives CASSSAVDSNQPQHF. The chain links TRBV28 to TRBJ1-5, with D uncertain. Trimming removed 4 bases from V and 0 bases from J, with 10 bases in between. Germline V lookup: CDR1 MDHEN, CDR2 SYDVKM. CDR3 size: 15 residues.

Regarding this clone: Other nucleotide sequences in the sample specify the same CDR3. CDR3 sequence reads: CASSLGGPYEQYF. CDR3 nucleotides: TGTGCCAGCAGCTTAGGGGGACCCTACGAGCAGTACTTC. The chain joins TRBV11-2 to TRBJ2-7, with D possibly called TRBD1 or TRBD2 (5 bases each). CDR3 length: 13 residues. The V gene's germline CDR1 is SGHAT and CDR2 FQNNGV. V was shortened by 1 base and J by 2 bases, with 6 bases between the two germline ends. Looking up the rest from reference TRBV11-2 and TRBJ2-7 gives the full variable domain: EAGVAQSPRYKIIEKRQSVAFWCNPISGHATLYWYQQILGQGPKLLIQFQNNGVVDDSQLPKDRFSAERLKGVDSTLKIQPAKLEDSAVYLCASSLGGPYEQYFGPGTRLTVT.

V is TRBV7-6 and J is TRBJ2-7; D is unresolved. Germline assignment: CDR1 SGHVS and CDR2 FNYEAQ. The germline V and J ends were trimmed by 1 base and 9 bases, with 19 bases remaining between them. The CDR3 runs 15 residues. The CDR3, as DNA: TGTGCCAGCAGCTTAGATTCTGCCCCCTCTTCGCGGCAGTACTTC. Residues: CASSLDSAPSSRQYF. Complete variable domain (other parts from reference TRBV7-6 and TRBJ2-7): GAGVSQSPRYKVTKRGQDVALRCDPISGHVSLYWYRQALGQGPEFLTYFNYEAQQDKSGLPNDRFSAERPEGSISTLTIQRTEQRDSAMYRCASSLDSAPSSRQYFGPGTRLTVT.

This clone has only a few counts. In nucleotides, the CDR3 is TGTGCCACGTGGGCTAGCGGGAGCGATACGCAGTATTTT. It is translated as CATWASGSDTQYF. The chain joins TRBV27 to TRBJ2-3; TRBD2 agrees at 10 bases. Germline-derived CDR1 and CDR2 are MNHEY and SMNVEV (reference sequence). The CDR3 runs 13 residues. Trimming at V came to 10 bases and at J to 6 bases, leaving 7 bases not matched to a gene.

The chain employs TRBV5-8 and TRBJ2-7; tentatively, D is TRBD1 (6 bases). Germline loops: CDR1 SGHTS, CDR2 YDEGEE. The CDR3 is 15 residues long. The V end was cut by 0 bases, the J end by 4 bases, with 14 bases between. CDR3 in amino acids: CASSLEQGNFYEQYF. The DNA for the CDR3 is TGTGCCAGCAGCTTGGAGCAGGGGAATTTTTACGAGCAGTACTTC.

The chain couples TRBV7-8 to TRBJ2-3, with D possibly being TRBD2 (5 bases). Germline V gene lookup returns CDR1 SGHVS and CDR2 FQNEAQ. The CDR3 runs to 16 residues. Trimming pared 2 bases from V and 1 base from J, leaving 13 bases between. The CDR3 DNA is TGTGCCAGCAGCTTACTCTCGCTAGCAGGCACAGATACGCAGTATTTT. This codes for CASSLLSLAGTDTQYF.

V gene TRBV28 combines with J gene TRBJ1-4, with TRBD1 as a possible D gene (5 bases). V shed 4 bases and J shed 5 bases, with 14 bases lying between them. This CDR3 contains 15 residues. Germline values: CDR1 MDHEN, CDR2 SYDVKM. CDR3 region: CASSSPIHRNEKLFF. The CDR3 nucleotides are TGTGCCAGCAGTTCCCCAATTCACAGGAATGAAAAACTGTTTTTT. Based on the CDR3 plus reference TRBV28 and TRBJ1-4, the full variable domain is DVKVTQSSRYLVKRTGEKVFLECVQDMDHENMFWYRQDPGLGLRLIYFSYDVKMKEKGDIPEGYSVSREKKERFSLILESASTNQTSMYLCASSSPIHRNEKLFFGSGTQLSVL.

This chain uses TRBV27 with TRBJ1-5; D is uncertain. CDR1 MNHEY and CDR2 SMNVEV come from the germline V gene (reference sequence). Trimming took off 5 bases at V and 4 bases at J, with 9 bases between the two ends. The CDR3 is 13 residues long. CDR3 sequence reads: CASSITVNQPQHF. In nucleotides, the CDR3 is TGTGCCAGCAGTATTACAGTGAATCAGCCCCAGCATTTT.

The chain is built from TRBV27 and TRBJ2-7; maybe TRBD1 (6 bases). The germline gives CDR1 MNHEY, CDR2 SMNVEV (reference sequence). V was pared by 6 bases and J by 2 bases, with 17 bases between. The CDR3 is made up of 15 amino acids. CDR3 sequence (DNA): TGTGCCAGCAGCCCTAGACAGGCCTATGCCTACGAGCAGTACTTC. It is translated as CASSPRQAYAYEQYF.

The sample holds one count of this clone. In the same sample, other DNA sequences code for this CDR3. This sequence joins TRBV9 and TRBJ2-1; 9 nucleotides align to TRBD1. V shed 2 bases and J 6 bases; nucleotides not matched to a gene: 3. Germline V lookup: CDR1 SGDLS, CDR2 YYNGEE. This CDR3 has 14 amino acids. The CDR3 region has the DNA TGTGCCAGCAGCGTGGGGGACAGGGTCAATGAGCAGTTCTTC. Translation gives CASSVGDRVNEQFF.

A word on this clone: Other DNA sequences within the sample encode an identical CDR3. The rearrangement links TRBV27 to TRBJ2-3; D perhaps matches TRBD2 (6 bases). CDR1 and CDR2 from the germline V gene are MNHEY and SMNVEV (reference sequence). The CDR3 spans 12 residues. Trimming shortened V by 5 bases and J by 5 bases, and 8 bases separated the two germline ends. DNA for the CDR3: TGTGCCAGCAGTCCAGCGGGAGATACGCAGTATTTT. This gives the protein CASSPAGDTQYF.

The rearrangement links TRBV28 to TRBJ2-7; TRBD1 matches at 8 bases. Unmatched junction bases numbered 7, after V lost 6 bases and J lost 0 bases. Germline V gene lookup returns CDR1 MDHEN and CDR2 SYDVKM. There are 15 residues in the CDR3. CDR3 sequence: CASRKTGASSYEQYF. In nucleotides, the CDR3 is TGTGCCAGCAGGAAGACAGGGGCGAGCTCCTACGAGCAGTACTTC.

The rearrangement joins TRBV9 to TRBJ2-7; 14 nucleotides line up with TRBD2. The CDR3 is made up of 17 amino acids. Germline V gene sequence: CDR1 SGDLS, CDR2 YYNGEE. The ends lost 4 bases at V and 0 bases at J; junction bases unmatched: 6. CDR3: CASSPRTSGRYSYEQYF. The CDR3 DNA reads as TGTGCCAGCAGCCCCCGGACTAGCGGGAGGTACTCCTACGAGCAGTACTTC. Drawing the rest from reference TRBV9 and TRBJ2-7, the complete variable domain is DSGVTQTPKHLITATGQRVTLRCSPRSGDLSVYWYQQSLDQGLQFLIQYYNGEERAKGNILERFSAQQFPDLHSELNLSSLELGDSALYFCASSPRTSGRYSYEQYFGPGTRLTVT.

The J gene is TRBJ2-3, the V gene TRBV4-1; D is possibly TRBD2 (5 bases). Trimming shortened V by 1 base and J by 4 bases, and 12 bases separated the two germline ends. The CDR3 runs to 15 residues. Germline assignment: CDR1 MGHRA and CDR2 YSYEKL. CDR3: CASSQAPERADTQYF. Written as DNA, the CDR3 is TGCGCCAGCAGCCAAGCACCGGAGAGGGCAGATACGCAGTATTTT.

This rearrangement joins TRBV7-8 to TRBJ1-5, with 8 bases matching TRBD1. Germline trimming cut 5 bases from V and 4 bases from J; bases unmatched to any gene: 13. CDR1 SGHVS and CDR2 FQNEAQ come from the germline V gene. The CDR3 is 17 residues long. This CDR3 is CASSRGQGRIGNQPQHF. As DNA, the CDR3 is TGTGCCAGCAGCCGTGGACAGGGCCGGATTGGGAATCAGCCCCAGCATTTT. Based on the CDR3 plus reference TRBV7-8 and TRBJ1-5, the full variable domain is GAGVSQSPRYKVAKRGQDVALRCDPISGHVSLFWYQQALGQGPEFLTYFQNEAQLDKSGLPSDRFFAERPEGSVSTLKIQRTQQEDSAVYLCASSRGQGRIGNQPQHFGDGTRLSIL.

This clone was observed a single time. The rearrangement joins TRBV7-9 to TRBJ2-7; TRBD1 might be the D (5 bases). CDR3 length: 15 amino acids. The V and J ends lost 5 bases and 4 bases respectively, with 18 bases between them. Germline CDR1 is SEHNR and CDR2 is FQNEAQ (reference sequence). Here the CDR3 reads CASSHSKTGDYEQYF. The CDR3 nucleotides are TGTGCCAGCAGCCATTCCAAAACAGGCGATTACGAGCAGTACTTC.

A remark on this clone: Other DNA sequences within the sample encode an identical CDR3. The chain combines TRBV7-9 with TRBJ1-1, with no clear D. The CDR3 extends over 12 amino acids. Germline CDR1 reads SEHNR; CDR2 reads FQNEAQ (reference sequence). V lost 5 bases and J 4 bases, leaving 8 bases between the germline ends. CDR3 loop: CASSLGSTEAFF. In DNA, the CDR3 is TGTGCCAGCAGCCTAGGGAGCACTGAAGCTTTCTTT.

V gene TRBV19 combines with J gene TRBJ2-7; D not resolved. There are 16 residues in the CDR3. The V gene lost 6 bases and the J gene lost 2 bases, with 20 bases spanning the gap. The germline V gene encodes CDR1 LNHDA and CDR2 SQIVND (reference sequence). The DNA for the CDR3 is TGTGCCAGTAGCGGACCGACCCTCGAGGACCCCTACGAGCAGTACTTC. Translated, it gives CASSGPTLEDPYEQYF.

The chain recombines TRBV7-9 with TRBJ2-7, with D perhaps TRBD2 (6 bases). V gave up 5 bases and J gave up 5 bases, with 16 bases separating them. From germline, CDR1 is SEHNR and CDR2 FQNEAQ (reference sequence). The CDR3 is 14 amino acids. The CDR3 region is CASSAGLLIDEQYF. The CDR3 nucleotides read TGTGCCAGCAGCGCGGGACTCCTGATCGACGAGCAGTACTTC.

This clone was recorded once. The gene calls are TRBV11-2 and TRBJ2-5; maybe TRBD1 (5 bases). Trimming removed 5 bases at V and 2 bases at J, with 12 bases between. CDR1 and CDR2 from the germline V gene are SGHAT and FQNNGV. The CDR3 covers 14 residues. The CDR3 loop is CASSQGHPQETQYF. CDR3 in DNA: TGTGCCAGCAGCCAAGGACATCCGCAAGAGACCCAGTACTTC.

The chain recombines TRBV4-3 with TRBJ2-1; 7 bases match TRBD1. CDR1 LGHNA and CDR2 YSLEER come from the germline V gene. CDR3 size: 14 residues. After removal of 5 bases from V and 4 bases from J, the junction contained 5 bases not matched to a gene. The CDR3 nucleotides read TGCGCCAGCAGCGAAAAGGGACAGTACAATGAGCAGTTCTTC. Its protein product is CASSEKGQYNEQFF.

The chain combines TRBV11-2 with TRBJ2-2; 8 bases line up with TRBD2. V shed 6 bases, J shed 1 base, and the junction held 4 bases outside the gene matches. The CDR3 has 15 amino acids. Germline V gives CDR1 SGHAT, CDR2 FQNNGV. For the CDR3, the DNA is TGTGCCAGCAGTTACCTAGCGGGGAACACCGGGGAGCTGTTTTTT. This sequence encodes CASSYLAGNTGELFF.